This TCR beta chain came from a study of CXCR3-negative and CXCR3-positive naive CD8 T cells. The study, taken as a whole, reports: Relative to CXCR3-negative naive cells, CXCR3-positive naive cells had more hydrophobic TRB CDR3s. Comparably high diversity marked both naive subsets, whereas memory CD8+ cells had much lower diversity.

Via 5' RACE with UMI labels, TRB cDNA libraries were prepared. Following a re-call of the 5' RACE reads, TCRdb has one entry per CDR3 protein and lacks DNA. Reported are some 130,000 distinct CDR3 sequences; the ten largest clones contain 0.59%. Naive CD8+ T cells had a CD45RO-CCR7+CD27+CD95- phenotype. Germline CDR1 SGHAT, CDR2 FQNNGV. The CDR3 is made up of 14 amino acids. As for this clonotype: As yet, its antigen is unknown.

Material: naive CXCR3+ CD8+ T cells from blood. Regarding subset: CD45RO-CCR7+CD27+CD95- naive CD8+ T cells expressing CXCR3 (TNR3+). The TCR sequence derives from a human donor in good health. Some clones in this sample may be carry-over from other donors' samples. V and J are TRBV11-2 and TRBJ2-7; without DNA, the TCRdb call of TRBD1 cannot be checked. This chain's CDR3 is CASSSRGGYYEQYF.